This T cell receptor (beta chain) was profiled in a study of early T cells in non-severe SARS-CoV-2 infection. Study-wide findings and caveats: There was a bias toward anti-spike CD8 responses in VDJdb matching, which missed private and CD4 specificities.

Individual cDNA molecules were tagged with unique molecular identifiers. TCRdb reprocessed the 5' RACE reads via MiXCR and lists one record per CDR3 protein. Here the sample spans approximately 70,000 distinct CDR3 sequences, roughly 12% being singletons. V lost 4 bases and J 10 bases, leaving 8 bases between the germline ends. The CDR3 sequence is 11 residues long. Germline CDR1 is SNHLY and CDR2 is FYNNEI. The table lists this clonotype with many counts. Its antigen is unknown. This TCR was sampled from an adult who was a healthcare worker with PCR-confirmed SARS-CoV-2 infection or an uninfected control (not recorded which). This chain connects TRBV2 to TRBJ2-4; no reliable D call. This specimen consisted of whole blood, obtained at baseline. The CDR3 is CASSAQEIQYF. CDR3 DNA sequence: TGTGCCAGCAGTGCCCAAGAGATTCAGTACTTC.